These 6 T cell receptor beta chains share one sample of origin, sequenced in a study of post-analysis software for immune sequencing data. Study results and limitations: A handful of TRBV segments were significantly more frequent in patients than in controls. TRBV5-6, TRBV5-1 and TRBV20-1 were among these segments.

For these TCRs, the target antigens are not known. Unique molecular identifiers had been added to the TCR beta cDNA libraries. TCRdb ran MiXCR on the PCR reads and lists one entry per CDR3 protein. The table records roughly 650,000 distinct CDR3 sequences, roughly three fifths of them present only once. Sequencing was carried out using blood. The receptors come from a girl aged 2 to 10 with multiple sclerosis.

Remarks on this clonotype: The junction shows a germline mismatch at one end, possibly a read error. The V and J genes are TRBV9 and TRBJ2-6; D is unresolved. The CDR3 is made up of 16 amino acids. Germline CDR1 SGDLS, CDR2 YYNGEE. Here the CDR3 reads CASSVDRGSVANVLTF. The CDR3 DNA reads TGTGCCAGCAGCGTAGATCGTGGCTCTGTGGCCAACGTCCTGACTTTC.

This clonotype was picked up a small number of times. The rearrangement uses TRBV20-1 and TRBJ2-3, with D tentatively TRBD1 (5 bases). Trimming shortened V by 1 base and J by 2 bases, and 10 bases separated the two germline ends. The CDR3 totals 14 residues. CDR1 is DFQATT and CDR2 is SNEGSKA in the germline V gene (reference sequence). The CDR3 spells CSARVDGATDTQYF. CDR3 DNA: TGCAGTGCTAGAGTAGATGGGGCCACAGATACGCAGTATTTT.

This chain uses TRBV12-3 or TRBV12-4 with TRBJ1-2, with 9 bases aligning to TRBD1. The CDR3 runs to 13 residues. Trimming cost V 4 bases and J 8 bases; bases outside gene matches: 5. The CDR3 loop is CASSSGQGQGYTF. The DNA for the CDR3 is TGTGCCAGCAGTTCGGGACAGGGCCAGGGCTACACCTTC.

This clonotype was seen more than once but under ten times. The gene calls are TRBV10-3 and TRBJ2-7; possibly TRBD2 for D (6 bases). CDR3 length: 15 amino acids. Trimming pared 8 bases from V and 5 bases from J, leaving 22 bases between. Looked up from germline, CDR1 is ENHRY and CDR2 is SYGVKD. This CDR3 reads CAIRESGATRHEQYF. The CDR3 region has the DNA TGTGCCATCCGGGAGAGTGGGGCAACGCGCCACGAGCAGTACTTC.

V is TRBV7-9 and J is TRBJ2-5, with 8 bases lining up with TRBD1. The length of the CDR3 is 17 residues. V lost 4 bases, J lost 5 bases, and 15 bases stayed unmatched. Germline CDR1 SEHNR, CDR2 FQNEAQ (reference sequence). The CDR3 nucleotides read TGTGCCAGCAGCTCACACCGGGACAGGAGGTTACGGGAGACCCAGTACTTC. Protein sequence: CASSSHRDRRLRETQYF.

A few counts support this clonotype. The rearrangement links TRBV7-3 to TRBJ2-7; 14 bases fit TRBD2. V trimming: 5 bases; J trimming: 5 bases; junction bases outside the gene matches: 5. The germline V gene has CDR1 SGHTA and CDR2 FQGTGA. The CDR3 length is 15 residues. CDR3 sequence reads: CASSPGTSGSDEQYF. The CDR3 region has the DNA TGTGCCAGCAGCCCGGGGACTAGCGGGAGCGACGAGCAGTACTTC. The full variable domain, its missing parts supplied by reference TRBV7-3 and TRBJ2-7, is GAGVSQTPSNKVTEKGKYVELRCDPISGHTALYWYRQSLGQGPEFLIYFQGTGAADDSGLPNDRFFAVRPEGSVSTLKIQRTERGDSAVYLCASSPGTSGSDEQYFGPGTRLTVT.